Listed below are T cell receptor beta chains from one sample, sequenced in a study of T cell repertoires in ileal Crohn's disease. Method: immunoSEQ multiplex PCR; TCRdb's copy keeps in-frame clones and lacks some. The table lists over 2,000 clones, more than 65% of them singletons. Material: ileal tissue. Every receptor here comes from an adult with Crohn's disease. CDR3s include the opening cysteine and the closing phenylalanine or tryptophan. A D gene is named only where the DNA matches it firmly. Clone size is stated in some rows and not others, as once, few, many or a class when expanded.

d_call,j_call,clone_size,v_call,cdr3_aa,cdr3_nt
-,TRBJ2-7,-,TRBV7-2,CASSPSQRDNEQYF,TGTGCCAGCAGCCCCTCGCAACGGGACAACGAGCAGTACTTC
TRBD2,TRBJ2-7,-,TRBV18,CASSAGTSVEQYF,TGTGCCAGCTCAGCCGGGACTAGCGTCGAGCAGTACTTC
TRBD2,TRBJ2-1,-,TRBV9,CASSVASGGNNEQFF,TGTGCCAGCAGCGTAGCTTCGGGGGGGAACAATGAGCAGTTCTTC
-,TRBJ2-1,-,TRBV4-3,CASSQNRGGLAKFF,TGCGCCAGCAGCCAGAATAGGGGGGGGCTAGCGAAGTTCTTC
TRBD2,TRBJ2-7,-,TRBV7-8,CASRDSPGLVYEQYF,TGTGCCAGCAGAGATTCCCCGGGACTAGTCTACGAGCAGTACTTC
-,TRBJ2-5,-,TRBV9,CASSVVPGKETQYF,TGTGCCAGCAGCGTAGTCCCGGGGAAAGAGACCCAGTACTTC
-,TRBJ1-1,-,TRBV7-9,CASSLEGGAGNTEAFF,TGTGCCAGCAGCTTAGAAGGAGGGGCCGGGAACACTGAAGCTTTCTTT
-,TRBJ2-1,-,TRBV7-2,CASSLDPSSNEQFF,TGTGCCAGCAGCTTAGATCCGTCCAGCAATGAGCAGTTCTTC
TRBD1,TRBJ1-3,-,TRBV11-2,CASSSDRGKGNTIYF,TGTGCCAGCAGCTCGGACAGGGGGAAAGGAAACACCATATATTTT
TRBD2,TRBJ2-1,few,TRBV5-1,CASSKPTSGSPYNEQFF,TGCGCCAGCAGCAAGCCGACTAGCGGGAGTCCCTACAATGAGCAGTTCTTC
-,TRBJ1-2,-,TRBV5-6,CASSTDPRVSYGYTF,TGTGCCAGCAGCACAGATCCCAGGGTTTCCTATGGCTACACCTTC
TRBD2,TRBJ2-5,-,TRBV10-3,CAISDSGLAGTGTQYF,TGTGCCATCAGTGATTCCGGACTAGCGGGAACGGGGACCCAGTACTTC
TRBD2,TRBJ2-1,once,TRBV4-2,CASSQTSGGADDEQFF,TGTGCCAGCAGCCAAACTAGCGGGGGGGCCGACGATGAGCAGTTCTTC
TRBD1,TRBJ2-5,few,TRBV29-1,CSAGQGGETQYF,TGCAGCGCCGGACAGGGGGGAGAGACCCAGTACTTC
-,TRBJ2-3,-,TRBV6-5,CASSIALSTDTQYF,TGTGCCAGCAGTATAGCGTTGAGCACAGATACGCAGTATTTT
TRBD2,TRBJ2-2,-,TRBV9,CASSVDPGLASGELFF,TGTGCCAGCAGCGTAGACCCAGGACTAGCTTCCGGGGAGCTGTTTTTT
-,TRBJ1-6,-,TRBV7-2,CASSLGRFEPLHF,TGTGCCAGCAGCTTAGGCCGGTTTGAACCCCTCCACTTT
TRBD1,TRBJ1-1,-,TRBV5-1,CASRDRENTEAFF,TGCGCCAGCAGAGACAGGGAGAACACTGAAGCTTTCTTT
-,TRBJ2-5,-,TRBV2,CASPSPRGETQYF,TGTGCCAGCCCCTCCCCCCGGGGGGAGACCCAGTACTTC
TRBD1,TRBJ2-3,-,TRBV19,CATALLGAGGDTQYF,TGTGCCACCGCTCTATTGGGGGCAGGGGGAGATACGCAGTATTTT
TRBD1,TRBJ1-5,-,TRBV28,CASSAQGYRGRVNQPQHF,TGTGCCAGCAGTGCCCAAGGCTACAGGGGGCGCGTCAATCAGCCCCAGCATTTT
-,TRBJ1-5,-,TRBV5-6,CASSFGQAGNQPQHF,TGTGCCAGCAGCTTTGGGCAAGCGGGAAATCAGCCCCAGCATTTT
TRBD1,TRBJ2-7,-,TRBV28,CASRRQGAYEQYF,TGTGCCAGCAGGCGACAGGGGGCCTACGAGCAGTACTTC
TRBD1,TRBJ2-7,-,TRBV18,CASSSRRTGVAPSYEQYF,TGTGCCAGCTCATCACGAAGGACAGGGGTGGCCCCGTCCTACGAGCAGTACTTC
TRBD1,TRBJ1-1,-,TRBV18,CASSPSDRGRTEAFF,TGTGCCAGCTCACCGTCTGACAGGGGGAGGACTGAAGCTTTCTTT
-,TRBJ1-4,once,TRBV4-3,CASSQEKWGRGEKLFF,TGCGCCAGCAGCCAAGAAAAGTGGGGGCGCGGGGAAAAACTGTTTTTT
-,TRBJ2-2,-,TRBV6-5,CASKSGPFTGELFF,TGTGCCAGCAAGTCAGGGCCATTTACCGGGGAGCTGTTTTTT
-,TRBJ2-6,-,TRBV7-2,CASSLVSAGQRGANVLTF,TGTGCCAGCAGCTTAGTGTCGGCAGGACAAAGGGGGGCCAACGTCCTGACTTTC
-,TRBJ1-1,-,TRBV20-1,CRVAGATEAFF,TGCAGGGTCGCGGGGGCTACTGAAGCTTTCTTT
TRBD2,TRBJ2-3,-,TRBV28,CASSLFPRLAGSTDTQYF,TGTGCCAGCAGCTTATTCCCTCGGCTAGCGGGGAGCACAGATACGCAGTATTTT
-,TRBJ2-7,-,TRBV28,CASSPGGGYEGQYF,TGTGCCAGCAGTCCAGGAGGGGGCTACGAAGGGCAGTACTTC
-,TRBJ1-4,-,TRBV5-1,CASSTDSTNEKLFF,TGCGCCAGCAGCACGGACAGCACTAATGAAAAACTGTTTTTT
-,TRBJ2-7,-,TRBV7-6,CASSLATGWEQYF,TGTGCCAGCAGCTTAGCGACTGGCTGGGAGCAGTACTTC
-,TRBJ1-1,once,TRBV18,CASSPVWGGNTEAFF,TGTGCCAGCTCACCGGTGTGGGGGGGGAACACTGAAGCTTTCTTT
TRBD1,TRBJ1-4,-,TRBV18,CASSPGQGNEKLFF,TGTGCCAGCTCACCCGGACAGGGTAATGAAAAACTGTTTTTT
TRBD2,TRBJ2-1,-,TRBV18,CASSLLSGTYNEQFF,TGTGCCAGCTCACTCCTTAGCGGGACCTACAATGAGCAGTTCTTC
TRBD2,TRBJ2-1,-,TRBV5-6,CASSWGTSGVYNEQFF,TGTGCCAGCAGCTGGGGAACTAGCGGGGTCTATAATGAGCAGTTCTTC
-,TRBJ1-1,-,TRBV7-9,CASSPMGGAFF,TGTGCCAGCAGCCCCATGGGGGGAGCTTTCTTT
TRBD1,TRBJ2-1,few,TRBV29-1,CSVLFYLGQGSFEPGNEQFF,TGCAGCGTTCTCTTTTACCTTGGACAGGGAAGTTTCGAGCCGGGCAATGAGCAGTTCTTC
TRBD2,TRBJ2-1,-,TRBV11-2,CASSIVTSGSYNEQFF,TGTGCCAGCAGTATTGTAACTAGCGGATCCTACAATGAGCAGTTCTTC
-,TRBJ1-1,-,TRBV7-9,CASSYKNTEAFF,TGTGCCAGCAGCTATAAAAACACTGAAGCTTTCTTT
TRBD2,TRBJ2-3,few,TRBV9,CASSAPSSGADTQYF,TGTGCCAGCAGCGCCCCCTCTAGCGGGGCAGATACGCAGTATTTT
TRBD1,TRBJ2-7,-,TRBV5-1,CASSPWTGGYEQYF,TGCGCCAGCAGCCCCTGGACAGGGGGCTACGAGCAGTACTTC
-,TRBJ1-1,-,TRBV6-5,CATMTLGMNTEAFF,TGTGCCACGATGACTCTAGGTATGAACACTGAAGCTTTCTTT
-,TRBJ1-3,-,TRBV27,CASKRGGSGNTIYF,TGTGCCAGCAAGAGAGGGGGCTCTGGAAACACCATATATTTT
-,TRBJ2-7,once,TRBV4-1,CASSQVSGIGTGDYEQYF,TGCGCCAGCAGCCAAGTCTCGGGTATTGGGACTGGGGACTACGAGCAGTACTTC
-,TRBJ2-3,-,TRBV9,CASSVVASLSDTQYF,TGTGCCAGCAGCGTAGTGGCTAGTTTATCAGATACGCAGTATTTT
TRBD2,TRBJ2-5,few,TRBV4-3,CASSQTRTSAGGTQYF,TGCGCCAGCAGCCAGACGCGGACTAGCGCGGGGGGGACCCAGTACTTC
-,TRBJ2-7,-,TRBV19,CASSPGGTEQYF,TGTGCCAGTAGTCCCGGGGGAACCGAGCAGTACTTC
-,TRBJ1-1,-,TRBV11-2,CASSLDRAGNKGFF,TGTGCCAGCAGCTTAGACAGGGCGGGGAACAAGGGTTTCTTT
-,TRBJ1-1,-,TRBV7-3,CASSPTGLYTEAFF,TGTGCCAGCAGCCCCACAGGGCTTTACACTGAAGCTTTCTTT